This T cell receptor beta chain was obtained from a study of OX40 agonist ivuxolimab in advanced cancers. Data came from immunoSEQ multiplex PCR; TCRdb stores just in-frame clones and leaves some out. This sample carries about 17,000 clones, around three quarters of them seen once, and the ten largest clones take about 26%. The germline CDR1 and CDR2 sequences are SEHNR and FQNEAQ (reference sequence). V lost 4 bases, J lost 3 bases, and 4 bases lay in between. This CDR3 has 11 residues. The chain links TRBV7-9 to TRBJ2-7, with D unresolved. Sequenced here: CD4+ or CD8+ T cells sorted from blood, sampled in a trial of the OX40 agonist ivuxolimab. This receptor was identified in an adult with an advanced solid tumor such as melanoma, head and neck, liver or kidney cancer. CDR3 protein: CASSSDYEQYF. CDR3 sequence (DNA): TGTGCCAGCAGCTCCGACTACGAGCAGTACTTC.